Presented here are 19 T cell receptor beta chains from one specimen sequenced in a study of human T cells and chemical hapten exposure. A single record per CDR3 protein comes from TCRdb applying MiXCR to the RACE reads. The sample carries 35,000 to 50,000 distinct CDR3 sequences, under 12% recorded once. Sample time point: pre-sensitization, week 0. Noted treatment: therapeutic diphenylcyclopropenone sensitization with weekly scalp DPC. This sample comprised whole blood, obtained in connection with sensitization to the hapten diphenylcyclopropenone (DPC). Source of these receptors: a man aged 30 to 45 with alopecia areata. Some clones in this sample may be carry-over from other donors' samples.

This clonotype has ten or more counts. The gene calls are TRBV7-3 and TRBJ2-2, with TRBD2 identical over 9 bases. V lost 5 bases to trimming and J lost 5 bases; unmatched junction nucleotides: 12. Germline V gives CDR1 SGHTA, CDR2 FQGTGA. The CDR3 covers 17 residues. Written as DNA, the CDR3 is TGTGCCAGCAGCCCCGACCCGGGACTAGCTTGGACCGGGGAGCTGTTTTTT. It codes for CASSPDPGLAWTGELFF. Looking up the rest from reference TRBV7-3 and TRBJ2-2 gives the full variable domain: GAGVSQTPSNKVTEKGKYVELRCDPISGHTALYWYRQSLGQGPEFLIYFQGTGAADDSGLPNDRFFAVRPEGSVSTLKIQRTERGDSAVYLCASSPDPGLAWTGELFFGEGSRLTVL.

This clonotype was counted ten times or more. The chain joins TRBV5-6 to TRBJ1-6, with 8 positions matching TRBD1. The V gene end was trimmed by 3 bases and the J gene end by 0 bases; junction bases not matched to a gene: 5. Germline V gene sequence: CDR1 SGHDT, CDR2 YYEEEE. The CDR3 length is 17 residues. This CDR3 reads CASSWGQASSYNSPLHF. The CDR3 nucleotides read TGTGCCAGCAGCTGGGGACAGGCGAGCTCCTATAATTCACCCCTCCACTTT.

At least ten counts were recorded for this clonotype. The rearrangement joins TRBV5-6 to TRBJ2-2; no definite D call. Germline CDR1 SGHDT, CDR2 YYEEEE. There are 13 residues in the CDR3. The V gene lost 0 bases and the J gene lost 4 bases, with 4 bases spanning the gap. The CDR3 coding sequence is TGTGCCAGCAGCTTGGTTTCCACCGGGGAGCTGTTTTTT. Its protein is CASSLVSTGELFF.

The table lists this clonotype with a few counts. This sequence joins TRBV9 and TRBJ2-1; no reliable D call. V was trimmed by 0 bases and J by 8 bases, leaving 6 bases between them. The CDR3 contains 12 residues. Germline CDR1 is SGDLS and CDR2 is YYNGEE. CDR3 coding DNA: TGTGCCAGCAGCGTAGGTTTGGATGAGCAGTTCTTC. It translates to CASSVGLDEQFF.

This clonotype was recorded a few times. V gene TRBV11-3 combines with J gene TRBJ1-6, with D perhaps TRBD1 (6 bases). This CDR3 contains 15 residues. CDR1 and CDR2 from the germline V gene are SGHNT and YENEEA. V was trimmed by 5 bases and J by 9 bases, leaving 17 bases between them. CDR3 coding DNA: TGTGCCAGCAGCCCCTCGGTGGGGGCGGGTTCACCCCTCCACTTT. This translates into CASSPSVGAGSPLHF.

This clonotype was found a few times. This sequence joins TRBV12-3 or TRBV12-4 and TRBJ1-1, with a tentative D call TRBD1 (5 bases). V was pared by 6 bases and J by 1 base, with 12 bases between. The CDR3 spans 14 residues. The CDR3 bases are TGTGCCAGCAGGCCGGACATCCGGAACACTGAAGCTTTCTTT. Residues: CASRPDIRNTEAFF.

The chain uses TRBV29-1 and TRBJ2-2; TRBD2 aligns across 9 bases. From germline, CDR1 is SQVTM and CDR2 ANQGSEA. CDR3 length: 14 amino acids. The CDR3 DNA reads as TGCAGTGCGACCGGGACTAGCAACACCGGGGAGCTGTTTTTT. Translated, it gives CSATGTSNTGELFF.

V and J are TRBV7-9 and TRBJ2-3, with TRBD1 identical over 9 bases. The V and J ends lost 5 bases and 1 base, in that order; junction bases with no gene match: 13. The CDR3 has 18 amino acids. Germline CDR1 and CDR2: SEHNR and FQNEAQ (reference sequence). The CDR3, as DNA: TGTGCCAGCAGCCAACGGGACAGGGTCTGGGTGGGCACAGATACGCAGTATTTT. Its translation: CASSQRDRVWVGTDTQYF.

The chain combines TRBV9 with TRBJ2-1, with D unresolved. Trimming left V 0 bases short and J 12 bases short, with 13 bases between. There are 13 residues in the CDR3. Per the germline V gene, CDR1 is SGDLS and CDR2 is YYNGEE. In DNA, the CDR3 is TGTGCCAGCAGCGTAGCGTCAAGTAGGGTGCAGTTCTTC. This translates into CASSVASSRVQFF.

This clonotype turned up a few times. The chain is built from TRBV7-2 and TRBJ2-7, with 7 bases identical to TRBD1. There are 15 residues in the CDR3. The V segment lost 3 bases and the J segment 0 bases; nucleotides outside the gene matches: 5. Germline V gene lookup returns CDR1 SGHTA and CDR2 FQGNSA. The CDR3 loop is CASSFMAGGSYEQYF. The DNA for the CDR3 is TGTGCCAGCAGCTTTATGGCAGGGGGCTCCTACGAGCAGTACTTC.

On this clonotype: A much more abundant neighbour one base away suggests this may be a read error. This sequence joins TRBV9 and TRBJ2-5; weak D call: TRBD2 (5 bases). V was clipped by 2 bases and J by 6 bases, with 17 bases between them. The CDR3 covers 15 residues. Germline V lookup: CDR1 SGDLS, CDR2 YYNGEE. The CDR3 is CASSVRVESQKTQYF. CDR3 nucleotides: TGTGCCAGCAGCGTGAGGGTAGAATCTCAAAAGACCCAGTACTTC.

This clonotype has just a few counts. The V call is TRBV29-1, the J call TRBJ2-7; TRBD1 is a possible D gene (6 bases). V was shortened by 4 bases and J by 2 bases, with 9 bases between the two germline ends. This CDR3 spans 12 amino acids. Per the germline V gene, CDR1 is SQVTM and CDR2 is ANQGSEA. The CDR3 region is CSVAPGAYEQYF. The CDR3, as DNA: TGCAGCGTTGCGCCAGGGGCCTACGAGCAGTACTTC.

This clonotype appeared many times. The chain combines TRBV5-1 with TRBJ2-7, with 9 bases identical to TRBD1. From germline, CDR1 is SGHRS and CDR2 YFSETQ. The CDR3 is 15 amino acids. J lost 5 bases, V lost 0 bases, and 6 bases had no gene match. The CDR3 loop reads CASSLVGQGLNEQYF. The CDR3 DNA is TGCGCCAGCAGCTTGGTGGGACAGGGTTTAAACGAGCAGTACTTC.

This clonotype was detected a few times. The chain couples TRBV7-3 to TRBJ2-1; TRBD2 is a possible D gene (6 bases). V lost 2 bases and J lost 7, with 9 bases in between. CDR1 and CDR2 (germline): SGHTA, FQGTGA. The CDR3 spans 13 residues. The CDR3 region is CASSLSRENEQFF. The CDR3 bases are TGTGCCAGCAGCTTATCCCGGGAGAATGAGCAGTTCTTC.

In this sample, this clonotype turned up many times. V usage is TRBV5-4 and J usage is TRBJ2-1; a weak D match, TRBD2 (5 bases). Trimming removed 4 bases at V and 4 bases at J, with 6 bases between. The CDR3 has 12 residues. Germline V lookup: CDR1 SGHNT, CDR2 YYREEE (reference sequence). CDR3 region: CASSREYNEQFF. The DNA of the CDR3 is TGTGCCAGCAGCCGGGAATACAATGAGCAGTTCTTC.

This clonotype was seen at least ten times. V gene TRBV12-3 or TRBV12-4 combines with J gene TRBJ2-1; 11 positions match TRBD2. The CDR3 runs 15 residues. J was trimmed by 0 bases and V by 6 bases; bases with no gene match: 1. In DNA form, the CDR3 reads TGTGCCAGCAGCACTAGCGGGAGCTCCTACAATGAGCAGTTCTTC. Translation: CASSTSGSSYNEQFF.

This clonotype showed up many times. The chain recombines TRBV3-1 with TRBJ1-2; D is possibly TRBD1 (5 bases). Trimming stripped 4 bases from V and 2 bases from J, with 14 bases between. This CDR3 is built from 15 residues. Germline V lookup: CDR1 LGHDT, CDR2 YNNKEL (reference sequence). This chain's CDR3 is CASSPFQTVNYGYTF. Here the CDR3 DNA reads TGTGCCAGCAGCCCATTCCAGACAGTGAACTATGGCTACACCTTC.

This clonotype was detected ten times or more. The chain combines TRBV19 with TRBJ1-5; TRBD1 matches at 8 bases. The germline V gene encodes CDR1 LNHDA and CDR2 SQIVND (reference sequence). The length of the CDR3 is 16 residues. V shed 5 bases, J shed 1 base, and the junction held 7 bases outside the gene matches. The CDR3 nucleotides are TGTGCCAGTAGTCAGACAGGGGCTTGGAGCAATCAGCCCCAGCATTTT. It translates to CASSQTGAWSNQPQHF.

V is TRBV20-1 and J is TRBJ1-6; a possible D gene is TRBD1 (6 bases). Per the germline V gene, CDR1 is DFQATT and CDR2 is SNEGSKA (reference sequence). V was pared by 1 base and J by 5 bases, with 12 bases between. This CDR3 has 15 residues. Here the CDR3 reads CSARVDRNNNSPLHF. Here the CDR3 DNA reads TGCAGTGCTAGAGTTGACAGGAACAATAATTCACCCCTCCACTTT.